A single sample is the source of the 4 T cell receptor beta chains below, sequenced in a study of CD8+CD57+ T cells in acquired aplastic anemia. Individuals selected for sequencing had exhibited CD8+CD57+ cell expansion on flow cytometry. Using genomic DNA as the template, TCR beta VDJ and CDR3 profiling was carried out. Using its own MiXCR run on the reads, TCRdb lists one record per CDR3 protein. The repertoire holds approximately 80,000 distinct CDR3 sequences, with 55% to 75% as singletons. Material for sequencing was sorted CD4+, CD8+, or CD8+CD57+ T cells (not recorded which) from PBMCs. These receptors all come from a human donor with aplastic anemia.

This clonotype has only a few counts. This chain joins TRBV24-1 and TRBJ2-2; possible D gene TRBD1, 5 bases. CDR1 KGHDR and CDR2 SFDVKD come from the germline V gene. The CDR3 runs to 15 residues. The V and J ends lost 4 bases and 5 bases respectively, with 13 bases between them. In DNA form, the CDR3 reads TGTGCCACCAGTGACCGGACAAGGGTTACCGGGGAGCTGTTTTTT. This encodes CATSDRTRVTGELFF.

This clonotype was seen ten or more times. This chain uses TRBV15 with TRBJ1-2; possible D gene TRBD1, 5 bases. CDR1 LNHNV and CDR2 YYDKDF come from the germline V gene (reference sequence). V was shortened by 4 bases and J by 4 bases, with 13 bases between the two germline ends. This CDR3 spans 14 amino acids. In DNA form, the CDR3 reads TGTGCCACCAGCATGGCCTCAACAGGCTATGGCTACACCTTC. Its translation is CATSMASTGYGYTF.

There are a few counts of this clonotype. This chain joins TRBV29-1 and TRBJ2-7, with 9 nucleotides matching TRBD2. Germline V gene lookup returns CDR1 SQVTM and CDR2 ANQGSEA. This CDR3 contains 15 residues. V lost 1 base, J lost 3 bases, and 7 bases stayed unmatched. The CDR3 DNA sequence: TGCAGCGTTGAAGCGGCGAGCGGGGGGAACTACGAGCAGTACTTC. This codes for CSVEAASGGNYEQYF.

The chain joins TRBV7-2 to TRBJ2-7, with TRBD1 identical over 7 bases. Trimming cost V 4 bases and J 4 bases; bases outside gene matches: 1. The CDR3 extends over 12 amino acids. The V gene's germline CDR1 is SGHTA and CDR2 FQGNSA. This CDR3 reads CASSSQGYEQYF. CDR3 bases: TGTGCCAGCAGCTCACAGGGGTACGAGCAGTACTTC.